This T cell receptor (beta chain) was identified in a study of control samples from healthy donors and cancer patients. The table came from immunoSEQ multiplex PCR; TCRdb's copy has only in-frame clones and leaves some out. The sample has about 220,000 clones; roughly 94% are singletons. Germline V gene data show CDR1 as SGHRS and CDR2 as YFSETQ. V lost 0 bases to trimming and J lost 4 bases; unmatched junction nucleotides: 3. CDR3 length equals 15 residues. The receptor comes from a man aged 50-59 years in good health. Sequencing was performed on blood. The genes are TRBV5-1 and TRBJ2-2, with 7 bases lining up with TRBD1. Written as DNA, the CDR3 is TGCGCCAGCAGCTTGGAGGGGGCTCGCACCGGGGAGCTGTTTTTT. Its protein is CASSLEGARTGELFF.